This T cell receptor beta chain was found in a study of T cells in Graves' hyperthyroidism and ophthalmopathy. Amplified regions were TCR beta CDR3 sequences from RNA transcripts. When the TCR CDR3 underwent first-round RT-PCR, the HTBI primer set was used. TCRdb independently ran MiXCR on the multiplex PCR reads; one entry per CDR3 protein. This sample has 550,000 to 600,000 distinct CDR3 sequences, with just over 45% found just once. Study results and limitations: Before onset, ophthalmopathy was predicted by the model a median about 6.2 months earlier.

Trimming removed 3 bases from V and 7 bases from J; junction bases left unmatched: 3. This CDR3 is built from 14 residues. CDR1 LNHDA and CDR2 SQIVND come from the germline V gene (reference sequence). This clonotype was found many times. Its antigen is still unknown. Sequencing used peripheral blood or thyroid tissue (not recorded which). The chain is built from TRBV19 and TRBJ2-2, with 9 bases aligning to TRBD1. The sequence was collected from an adult woman with Graves' disease, either hyperthyroidism or ophthalmopathy (not recorded which). CDR3 protein: CASSMRTGDGELFF. In DNA, the CDR3 is TGTGCCAGTAGTATGCGGACAGGGGACGGGGAGCTGTTTTTT.